This T cell receptor (beta chain) is drawn from a study of immune heterogeneity within non-small cell lung tumors. TCR beta CDR3 amplification used multiplex PCR with 32 V and 13 J primers. TCRdb reanalysed the multiplex PCR reads using MiXCR and keeps one entry per CDR3 protein. The sample includes fewer than 6,000 distinct CDR3 sequences, approximately 33% seen only once; the top ten take 20% to 25%. The sample holds a few counts of this clonotype. The target antigen is unknown. Findings and caveats of the study: There were identical dominant CDR3 beta clonotypes recurring across tumor sites within a patient, together with site-unique high-frequency clones. Clonotypes of T-cell receptor beta found at high frequency were largely distinct between individual patients. Significant yet moderate, the positive correlation between local T-cell clonality and local tumor mutational burden reached an R of about 0.3.

The CDR3 is made up of 12 amino acids. V was pared by 6 bases and J by 4 bases, with 6 bases between. Germline-derived CDR1 and CDR2 are KGHSH and LQKENI. Bulk tumor genomic DNA was the template, and each sample received 450 to 750 ng. During surgery, several far-apart biopsies were obtained from every primary tumor. Curative surgery was undertaken by patients, who had untreated, newly diagnosed non-small cell lung cancer. The donor pool consisted of newly diagnosed non-small cell lung cancer patients who were having surgery with curative intent. This chain joins TRBV18 and TRBJ1-4; D not resolved. This TCR derives from a woman between 45 and 60 years old with non-small cell lung cancer. The sample taken for sequencing was lung tumor tissue. The CDR3 sequence: CASSASNEKLFF. For the CDR3, the DNA is TGTGCCAGCTCCGCGAGTAATGAAAAACTGTTTTTT.